These 3 T cell receptor beta chains were all obtained from the same sample, sequenced in a study of cytomegalovirus exposure and HLA in healthy donors. Primers included in the PCR were 60 Vbeta and 13 Jbeta primers. The protocol was immunoSEQ multiplex PCR, while the TCRdb copy is restricted to in-frame clones and leaves out a portion. This sample contains under 200,000 clones. Sequences were obtained from PBMCs. Every receptor here comes from a man aged 25-45 years in good health and CMV-seronegative.

The rearrangement uses TRBV27 and TRBJ2-5, with 13 bases matching TRBD2. Looked up from germline, CDR1 is MNHEY and CDR2 is SMNVEV (reference sequence). J gave up 5 bases and V 4 bases, and 13 bases lay outside the gene matches. The CDR3 has 18 amino acids. CDR3 residues: CASSSLTSGRRGRETQYF. In DNA, the CDR3 is TGTGCCAGCAGTTCTCTGACTAGCGGGAGGCGGGGCAGGGAGACCCAGTACTTC.

The V gene is TRBV19, the J gene TRBJ1-1; 8 nucleotides match TRBD1. Germline V CDR1 and CDR2: LNHDA, SQIVND (reference sequence). The CDR3 has 14 amino acids. With 4 bases clipped from V and 1 base from J, the junction kept 2 bases outside the gene matches. The CDR3 nucleotides are TGTGCCAGTAGTACGGGGACAGGGAACACTGAAGCTTTCTTT. This gives the protein CASSTGTGNTEAFF. The whole variable domain, filled in from reference TRBV19 and TRBJ1-1, reads DGGITQSPKYLFRKEGQNVTLSCEQNLNHDAMYWYRQDPGQGLRLIYYSQIVNDFQKGDIAEGYSVSREKKESFPLTVTSAQKNPTAFYLCASSTGTGNTEAFFGQGTRLTVV.

The V gene is TRBV30, the J gene TRBJ2-6; possible D gene TRBD1, 6 bases. Germline assignment: CDR1 GTSNPN and CDR2 SVGIG (reference sequence). The CDR3 runs 16 residues. The V gene lost 3 bases and the J gene lost 4 bases, with 16 bases spanning the gap. CDR3 DNA sequence: TGTGCCTGGAGCCCGGGACACCTCGGCGGGGCCAACGTCCTGACTTTC. This gives the protein CAWSPGHLGGANVLTF.